The rows below give T cell receptor beta chains drawn from one sample of a study of T-cell reconstitution after alpha-beta-depleted transplantation in children. TCRdb passed the PCR reads through MiXCR, listing each CDR3 protein once. The sample lists approximately 500,000 distinct CDR3 sequences, 10% seen once, with around 2% in the top ten. The specimen comprised PBMCs, sampled before TCRalphabeta/CD19-depleted stem cell transplant. The receptors were sampled from a child younger than 10 with inherited bone marrow failure, due to receive a stem cell transplant. Both conserved end residues are part of each CDR3. D genes are given only for firm matches. Rows may omit the clone size; those that give it use once, few, many or a size class.

j_gene | abundance | d_gene | v_gene | CDR3nt | CDR3aa
TRBJ2-1 | . | . | TRBV5-4 | TGTGCCAGCAGCTTGGAGGAAGGTCATGAGCAGTTCTTC | CASSLEEGHEQFF
TRBJ2-1 | many | TRBD2 | TRBV7-7 | TGTGCCAGCAGCTTAAGCGGGGAATACAATGAGCAGTTCTTC | CASSLSGEYNEQFF
TRBJ2-7 | . | . | TRBV14 | TGTGCCAGCAGCCCGACCAGAAACAGGGACAAGCAGTACTTC | CASSPTRNRDKQYF
TRBJ2-4 | many | . | TRBV20-1 | TGCAGTGCTAGCTATCCAGCGGGCGCCCGACGGGGCAAAAACATTCAGTACTTC | CSASYPAGARRGKNIQYF
TRBJ2-1 | many | . | TRBV11-2 | TGTGCCGATACTACAGAACCCTACAATGAGCAGTTCTTC | CADTTEPYNEQFF
TRBJ2-7 | many | . | TRBV5-1 | TGCGCCAGCAGCTGGAACGGGCCCCCTTACGAGCAGTACTTC | CASSWNGPPYEQYF
TRBJ2-5 | . | TRBD1 | TRBV11-2 | TGTGCCAGCAGCTTAATTAAGGGACAGGGGCGCTCTCAAGAGACCCAGTACTTC | CASSLIKGQGRSQETQYF
TRBJ2-2 | . | . | TRBV11-2 | TGTGCCAGCAGCCCCAGACAGACCGGGGAGCTGTTTTTT | CASSPRQTGELFF
TRBJ2-1 | . | TRBD2 | TRBV4-3 | TGCGCCAGCAGCCAAGATGCGGGAGAGAGGAATGAGCAGTTCTTC | CASSQDAGERNEQFF
TRBJ1-2 | few | TRBD1 | TRBV6-6 | TGTGCCAGCAGTAGGAGGGGGCGAGGCTACACCTTC | CASSRRGRGYTF
TRBJ2-7 | many | TRBD1 | TRBV5-6 | TGTGCCAGCAGCTCGGGACAGGTACGCGAGCAGTACTTC | CASSSGQVREQYF
TRBJ2-4 | many | . | TRBV12-3/TRBV12-4 | TGTGCCAGCAGTCCCACAGGGTCCCGAAACATTCAGTACTTC | CASSPTGSRNIQYF
TRBJ2-5 | many | TRBD2 | TRBV14 | TGTGCCAGCAGCCGGGAGCTAGCGGGGAACCAAGAGACCCAGTACTTC | CASSRELAGNQETQYF
TRBJ2-3 | few | TRBD2 | TRBV11-1 | TGTGCCAGCAGCCCCTATGGACTAGATGAAGATACGCAGTATTTT | CASSPYGLDEDTQYF
TRBJ2-1 | many | TRBD2 | TRBV3-1 | TGTGCCAGCAGCCAAGTTCTTAGATGGCGGGAGGACCACAATGAGCAGTTCTTC | CASSQVLRWREDHNEQFF